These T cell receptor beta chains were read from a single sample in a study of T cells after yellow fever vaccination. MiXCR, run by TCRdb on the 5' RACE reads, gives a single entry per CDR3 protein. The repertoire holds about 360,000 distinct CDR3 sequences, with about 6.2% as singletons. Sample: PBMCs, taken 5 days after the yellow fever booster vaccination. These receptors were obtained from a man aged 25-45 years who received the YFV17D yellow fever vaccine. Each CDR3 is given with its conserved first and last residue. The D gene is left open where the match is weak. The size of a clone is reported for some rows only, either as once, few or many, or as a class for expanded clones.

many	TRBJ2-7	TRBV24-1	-	CATSDLGQTYEQYF	TGTGCCACCAGTGATTTAGGACAAACCTACGAGCAGTACTTC
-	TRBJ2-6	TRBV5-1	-	CASSRQPERTGAIVLTF	TGCGCCAGCAGCCGCCAACCGGAAAGGACTGGGGCCATCGTCCTGACTTTC
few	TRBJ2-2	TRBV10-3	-	CAISEGLQNRELFF	TGTGCCATCAGTGAGGGACTCCAGAACCGGGAGCTGTTTTTT
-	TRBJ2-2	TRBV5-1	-	CASSFGHPDTGELFF	TGCGCCAGCAGCTTTGGACACCCGGACACCGGGGAGCTGTTTTTT
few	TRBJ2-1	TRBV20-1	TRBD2	CSAPDGGSGGHYNEQFF	TGCAGTGCTCCCGATGGGGGTAGCGGGGGCCACTACAATGAGCAGTTCTTC
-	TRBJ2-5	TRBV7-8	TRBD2	CASSTLGRGGQETQYF	TGTGCCAGCAGCACGCTGGGGCGGGGGGGCCAAGAGACCCAGTACTTC
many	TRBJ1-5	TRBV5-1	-	CASSLGDNGGNQPQHF	TGCGCCAGCAGCTTGGGAGACAACGGGGGGAATCAGCCCCAGCATTTT
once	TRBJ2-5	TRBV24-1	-	CAVHGPEEETQYF	TGTGCCGTCCATGGGCCCGAAGAAGAGACCCAGTACTTC
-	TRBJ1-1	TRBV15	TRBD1	CAVAGGLNTEAFF	TGTGCCGTAGCAGGGGGCTTGAACACTGAAGCTTTCTTT
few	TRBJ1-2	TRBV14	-	CASSQDSRQYGYTF	TGTGCCAGCAGCCAAGACTCGCGACAGTATGGCTACACCTTC
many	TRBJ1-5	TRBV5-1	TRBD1	CASSSLPRGRGQPQHF	TGCGCCAGCAGCTCCCTACCCAGGGGGCGGGGGCAGCCCCAGCATTTT
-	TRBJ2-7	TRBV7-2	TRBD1	CASSFAPGTGYEQYF	TGTGCCAGCAGCTTCGCCCCCGGGACAGGTTACGAGCAGTACTTC
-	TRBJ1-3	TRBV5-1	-	CASKDGNGNTIYF	TGCGCCAGCAAAGACGGGAATGGAAACACCATATATTTT
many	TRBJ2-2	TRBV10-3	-	CAIRRAEAGELFF	TGTGCCATCAGACGGGCTGAGGCCGGGGAGCTGTTTTTT
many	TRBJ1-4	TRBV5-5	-	CASSWNNRVWNEKLFF	TGTGCCAGCAGCTGGAACAACAGGGTCTGGAATGAAAAACTGTTTTTT
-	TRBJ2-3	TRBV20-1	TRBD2	CSASTLAGNADTQYF	TGCAGTGCTAGCACACTAGCGGGAAACGCAGATACGCAGTATTTT
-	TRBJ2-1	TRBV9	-	CASSVGYTREQFF	TGTGCCAGCAGCGTAGGGTATACCCGTGAGCAGTTCTTC
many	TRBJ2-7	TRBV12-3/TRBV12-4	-	CASSSGQLYEQYF	TGTGCCAGCAGCTCCGGACAGTTATACGAGCAGTACTTC
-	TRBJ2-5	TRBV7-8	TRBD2	CASSVGLAGDWGKETQYF	TGTGCCAGCAGCGTCGGACTAGCGGGAGATTGGGGAAAAGAGACCCAGTACTTC
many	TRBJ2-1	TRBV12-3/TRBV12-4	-	CATWDALYNEQFF	TGTGCCACCTGGGATGCTCTGTACAATGAGCAGTTCTTC
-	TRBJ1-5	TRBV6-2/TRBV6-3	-	CASSYNSGVQPQHF	TGTGCCAGCAGTTACAATTCAGGGGTTCAGCCCCAGCATTTT
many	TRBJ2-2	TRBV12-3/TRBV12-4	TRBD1	CASSASGQGKGTGELFF	TGTGCCAGCAGTGCTTCGGGACAGGGAAAAGGGACCGGGGAGCTGTTTTTT
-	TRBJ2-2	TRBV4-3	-	CASSQSGTNTGELFF	TGCGCCAGCAGCCAGTCCGGGACGAACACCGGGGAGCTGTTTTTT
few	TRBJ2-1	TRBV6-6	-	CASRSILGNEQFF	TGTGCCAGCAGGAGCATACTAGGGAATGAGCAGTTCTTC
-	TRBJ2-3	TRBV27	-	CASSFKGADTQYF	TGTGCCAGCAGTTTTAAGGGGGCAGATACGCAGTATTTT
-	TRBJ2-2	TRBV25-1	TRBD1	CASSLQGASSGELFF	TGTGCCAGCAGCTTACAGGGGGCAAGCTCCGGGGAGCTGTTTTTT
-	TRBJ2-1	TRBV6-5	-	CASSYNLGEQFF	TGTGCCAGCAGTTACAATCTGGGGGAGCAGTTCTTC
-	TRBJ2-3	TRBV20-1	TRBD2	CSARGLAGRDGTDTQYF	TGCAGTGCTAGAGGGCTAGCGGGAAGGGATGGCACAGATACGCAGTATTTT
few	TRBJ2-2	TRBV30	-	CAWNPTGSGELFF	TGTGCCTGGAATCCGACGGGGAGCGGGGAGCTGTTTTTT
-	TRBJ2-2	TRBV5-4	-	CASRPGSNTGELFF	TGTGCCAGCAGACCGGGGTCGAACACCGGGGAGCTGTTTTTT
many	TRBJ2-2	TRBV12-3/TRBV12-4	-	CASSFLVAATGELFF	TGTGCCAGCAGTTTTCTGGTGGCGGCCACCGGGGAGCTGTTTTTT
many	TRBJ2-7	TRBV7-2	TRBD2	CASSFRWGRDYEQYF	TGTGCCAGCAGCTTTCGCTGGGGGAGGGACTACGAGCAGTACTTC
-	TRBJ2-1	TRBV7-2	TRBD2	CASSLVLGLAGGPPSF	TGTGCCAGCAGCTTAGTGCTAGGTCTAGCGGGAGGGCCCCCCTCCTTC
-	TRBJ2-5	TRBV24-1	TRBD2	CASEAGVIQETQYF	TGTGCCTCAGAAGCGGGAGTTATACAAGAGACCCAGTACTTC
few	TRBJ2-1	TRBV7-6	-	CASSRSSGEQFF	TGTGCCAGCAGCCGCTCTAGTGGTGAGCAGTTCTTC